The sequence of this TCR beta chain was determined in a study of cytomegalovirus exposure and HLA in healthy donors. This clone has only a few counts. 13 Jbeta primers and 60 Vbeta primers were used for the PCR. Here immunoSEQ multiplex PCR was the method, and the copy in TCRdb shows in-frame clones only, minus some. The sample holds 90,000 to 150,000 clones, 75% to 85% seen once. The V end was cut by 3 bases, the J end by 7 bases, with 13 bases between. Germline V CDR1 and CDR2: MNHEY, SVGAGI. The CDR3 contains 15 residues. The rearrangement uses TRBV6-5 and TRBJ1-6; D is perhaps TRBD1 (5 bases). The material sequenced was PBMCs. This sequence was found in a man aged 35 to 55 in good health and CMV-seronegative. CDR3 protein: CASSYDQGWNSPLHF. In DNA form, the CDR3 reads TGTGCCAGCAGTTATGACCAGGGTTGGAATTCACCCCTCCACTTT.